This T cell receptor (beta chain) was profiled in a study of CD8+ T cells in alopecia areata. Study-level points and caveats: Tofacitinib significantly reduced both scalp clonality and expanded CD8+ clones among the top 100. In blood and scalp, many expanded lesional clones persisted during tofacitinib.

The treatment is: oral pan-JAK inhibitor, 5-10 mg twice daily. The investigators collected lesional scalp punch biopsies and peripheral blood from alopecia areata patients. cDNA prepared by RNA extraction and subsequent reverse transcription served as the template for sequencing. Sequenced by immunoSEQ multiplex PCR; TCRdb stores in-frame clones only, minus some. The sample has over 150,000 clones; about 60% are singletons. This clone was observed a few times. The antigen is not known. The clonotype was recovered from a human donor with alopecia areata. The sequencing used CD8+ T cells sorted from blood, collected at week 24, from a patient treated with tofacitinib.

Here the CDR3 DNA reads TGTGCCAGCAGTTACTCCCCCGGGACCACAGATACGCAGTATTTT. Protein: CASSYSPGTTDTQYF. The chain joins TRBV6-5 to TRBJ2-3, with D perhaps TRBD1 or TRBD2 (5 bases each). The CDR3 length is 15 residues. The V gene lost 0 bases and the J gene lost 2 bases, with 9 bases spanning the gap. Germline V gene data show CDR1 as MNHEY and CDR2 as SVGAGI.